The 4 T cell receptor beta chains below come from one sample, sequenced in a study of monozygotic twins with cystic fibrosis. The repertoire was sequenced with immunoSEQ multiplex PCR; TCRdb's copy has only in-frame clones and lacks some. In the table there are approximately 34,000 clones, approximately 87% of which are singletons. Sequenced material: blood. These receptors were obtained from a girl aged 2 to 10 with cystic fibrosis.

The chain links TRBV19 to TRBJ1-1; TRBD1 is a possible D gene (5 bases). V was clipped by 3 bases and J by 5 bases, with 22 bases between them. This CDR3 has 17 residues. The V gene's germline CDR1 is LNHDA and CDR2 SQIVND (reference sequence). The CDR3 coding sequence is TGTGCCAGTAGTATCCCAGGGCCTAGGTCGTTTCTGACTGAAGCTTTCTTT. This encodes CASSIPGPRSFLTEAFF. Drawing the rest from reference TRBV19 and TRBJ1-1, the complete variable domain is DGGITQSPKYLFRKEGQNVTLSCEQNLNHDAMYWYRQDPGQGLRLIYYSQIVNDFQKGDIAEGYSVSREKKESFPLTVTSAQKNPTAFYLCASSIPGPRSFLTEAFFGQGTRLTVV.

The chain recombines TRBV7-9 with TRBJ1-2, with TRBD1 identical over 7 bases. V dropped 3 bases and J dropped 6; count of bases not matched to a gene: 4. CDR1 and CDR2 from the germline V gene are SEHNR and FQNEAQ (reference sequence). There are 13 residues in the CDR3. Written as DNA, the CDR3 is TGTGCCAGCAGCTTGCCAGGGGGAAATGGCTACACCTTC. Its translation: CASSLPGGNGYTF.

The chain employs TRBV5-1 and TRBJ1-3, with 7 positions matching TRBD1. The CDR3 spans 15 residues. Germline CDR1 is SGHRS and CDR2 is YFSETQ. Trimming took 3 bases from V and 1 from J; bases not matched to a gene: 4. For the CDR3, the DNA is TGCGCCAGCAGCTACATGACAGGGTCTGGAAACACCATATATTTT. This sequence encodes CASSYMTGSGNTIYF.

V is TRBV4-2 and J is TRBJ2-1; 8 bases agree with TRBD1. Germline CDR1 and CDR2: LGHNA and YNFKEQ. The CDR3 totals 16 residues. J was trimmed by 2 bases and V by 1 base; bases with no gene match: 4. The CDR3 coding sequence is TGTGCCAGCAGCCAAGCAGACAGGGGACCCTACAATGAGCAGTTCTTC. Translated, it gives CASSQADRGPYNEQFF.